The T cell receptor beta chain described here comes from a study of PD-L1 blockade in urothelial cancer. Across the whole study: In the patient group, about 90% of the roughly 29 were males with bladder-origin urothelial cancer. A median of roughly 140,000 T cells was found in the blood samples.

Germline CDR1 reads SEHNR; CDR2 reads FQNEAQ (reference sequence). The V gene end was trimmed by 5 bases and the J gene end by 7 bases; junction bases not matched to a gene: 9. The CDR3 contains 15 residues. Into every PCR, synthetic TCR analog templates were spiked. Profiled with immunoSEQ multiplex PCR; TCRdb holds only in-frame clones, not every one. The table shows about 49,000 clones, with nearly 90% occurring only once. The sequenced sample was PBMCs, obtained around atezolizumab (anti-PD-L1) treatment. The TCR sequence derives from a man in his sixties with urothelial cancer. V gene TRBV7-9 combines with J gene TRBJ1-4, with 8 bases that match TRBD1. The CDR3 coding sequence is TGTGCCAGCAGCCCTTTCCAGGGGGCGGGTGAAAAACTGTTTTTT. It specifies CASSPFQGAGEKLFF.